This T cell receptor (beta chain) was recovered during a study of response to subunit inactivated influenza vaccine. Study observations and caveats: After each seasonal influenza vaccination, few new T cells are recruited, the authors suggested.

MiXCR, run by TCRdb on the RT-PCR reads, gives a single entry per CDR3 protein. The sample carries around 480,000 distinct CDR3 sequences, about 15% recorded once. Comments on this clonotype: What it binds is unknown.

Germline loops: CDR1 DFQATT, CDR2 SNEGSKA (reference sequence). CDR3 length equals 17 residues. The V gene end was trimmed by 6 bases and the J gene end by 4 bases; junction bases not matched to a gene: 15. This clonotype originated in a man aged 45 to 70 who received an inactivated influenza vaccine. Here the sequenced sample was CD4+ T cells sorted from PBMCs, taken around 25 months after vaccination. This rearrangement joins TRBV20-1 to TRBJ2-3; 11 nucleotides line up with TRBD2. CDR3 nucleotides: TGCAGTGCAAGGATAATTAGCGGGGGGGCCCGAGCAGATACGCAGTATTTT. Its protein is CSARIISGGARADTQYF.